This T cell receptor (beta chain) derives from a study of beta chain features in type 1 diabetes. Reverse transcription of all isolated RNA meant that expressed TCRB transcripts were sequenced. Clones were sequenced by immunoSEQ multiplex PCR, and TCRdb holds only the in-frame ones, with some missing. Of about 620,000 clones in the sample, around 15% were seen once. This CDR3 has 14 amino acids. Trimming took 2 bases from V and 2 from J; bases not matched to a gene: 3. Germline CDR1 reads MNHEY; CDR2 reads SVGAGI. There are a few counts of this clone. The authors took one heparinised blood draw, averaging approximately 120 mL, from each donor.

Sequenced sample: naive CD4+ T cells from blood. The receptor was isolated from a man aged 18-30 years in good health. The V gene is TRBV6-5, the J gene TRBJ2-7; 7 bases are a match to TRBD2. CDR3 residues: CASSYGRETYEQYF. As DNA, the CDR3 is TGTGCCAGCAGTTACGGGCGGGAGACCTACGAGCAGTACTTC.